This T cell receptor beta chain was recorded in a study of T cells in Graves' hyperthyroidism and ophthalmopathy. In its sample, this clonotype was seen a few times. Amplification of TCR beta CDR3 regions was performed using RNA transcripts as template. Using the HTBI primer set, a first-round RT-PCR was run on the TCR CDR3. MiXCR was run by TCRdb on the multiplex PCR reads, yielding one entry per CDR3 protein. The sample has about 560,000 distinct CDR3 sequences; roughly 17% are singletons. V lost 1 base to trimming and J lost 8 bases, with 17 bases between them. Germline V gives CDR1 SGHTA, CDR2 FQGNSA. This CDR3 comprises 16 residues.

Specimen: blood. The gene calls are TRBV7-2 and TRBJ1-4; D gene unclear. The TCR originated in a woman aged 18-35 years with Graves' hyperthyroidism. For the CDR3, the DNA is TGTGCCAGCAGCTTAGACAGAACGAAGTTTCAGGAAAAACTGTTTTTT. It codes for CASSLDRTKFQEKLFF.